The 23 T cell receptor beta chains presented below share a single source sample, sequenced in a study of cytomegalovirus exposure and HLA in healthy donors. With 60 Vbeta and 13 Jbeta primers, the PCR was carried out. TCRdb's copy holds only in-frame clones and misses some; the assay was immunoSEQ multiplex PCR. The sample records over 55,000 clones, around 85% being singletons. What was sequenced was PBMCs. Receptor source: a man aged 40-49 years in good health and CMV-seronegative.

This chain joins TRBV28 and TRBJ1-2; D is possibly TRBD1 (6 bases). The CDR3 extends over 12 amino acids. Trimming took 6 bases from V and 8 from J, leaving 13 bases between them. From germline, CDR1 is MDHEN and CDR2 SYDVKM. As DNA, the CDR3 is TGTGCCAGCAGAAGTTCAGGGGAGGGCTACACCTTC. It codes for CASRSSGEGYTF.

This rearrangement joins TRBV5-6 to TRBJ1-6; D remains unclear. Germline lookup yields CDR1 SGHDT and CDR2 YYEEEE. V dropped 5 bases and J dropped 4 bases, with 16 bases sitting between them. The CDR3 is made up of 16 amino acids. As DNA, the CDR3 is TGTGCCAGCAGTTCGAGGGCGGGCGTTTATAATTCACCCCTCCACTTT. Protein sequence: CASSSRAGVYNSPLHF.

The V call is TRBV15, the J call TRBJ2-6; D not certain. This CDR3 has 15 amino acids. Looked up from germline, CDR1 is LNHNV and CDR2 is YYDKDF (reference sequence). The V gene lost 5 bases and the J gene lost 0 bases, with 8 bases spanning the gap. CDR3 residues: CATSESSSGANVLTF. Here the CDR3 DNA reads TGTGCCACCAGCGAATCTAGCTCTGGGGCCAACGTCCTGACTTTC. The full variable domain, in which reference TRBV15 and TRBJ2-6 provide the parts outside the CDR3, is DAMVIQNPRYQVTQFGKPVTLSCSQTLNHNVMYWYQQKSSQAPKLLFHYYDKDFNNEADTPDNFQSRRPNTSFCFLDIRSPGLGDTAMYLCATSESSSGANVLTFGAGSRLTVL.

The chain uses TRBV15 and TRBJ1-5; 10 bases are a match to TRBD1. CDR3 size: 16 residues. V lost 6 bases and J lost 0; bases outside the gene matches: 5. Germline V gene data show CDR1 as LNHNV and CDR2 as YYDKDF (reference sequence). The CDR3 reads CATRRTGGFSNQPQHF. The DNA for the CDR3 is TGTGCCACCAGACGGACAGGGGGATTTAGCAATCAGCCCCAGCATTTT.

The CDR3 bases are TGTGCCAGCAGCTTCCAGACAGGGGAAACCTACGAGCAGTACTTC. Translated, it gives CASSFQTGETYEQYF. This rearrangement joins TRBV11-2 to TRBJ2-7; 8 positions agree with TRBD1. CDR3 length: 15 amino acids. The J segment lost 2 bases and the V segment lost 3 bases, leaving 6 bases of the junction unmatched. Germline values: CDR1 SGHAT, CDR2 FQNNGV. Combining the CDR3 with reference TRBV11-2 and TRBJ2-7 gives the whole variable domain EAGVAQSPRYKIIEKRQSVAFWCNPISGHATLYWYQQILGQGPKLLIQFQNNGVVDDSQLPKDRFSAERLKGVDSTLKIQPAKLEDSAVYLCASSFQTGETYEQYFGPGTRLTVT.

The chain couples TRBV21-1 to TRBJ1-6. TRBV21-1 represents a pseudogene. The CDR3 sequence is 14 residues long. The CDR3 reads CASSNQRVNSPLHF. The CDR3 DNA sequence: TGTGCCAGCAGCAACCAGCGGGTTAATTCACCCCTCCACTTT.

The sample holds one count of this clone. V is TRBV11-3 and J is TRBJ2-6; D not certain. Germline lookup yields CDR1 SGHNT and CDR2 YENEEA. The CDR3 totals 16 residues. Trimming took off 5 bases at V and 4 bases at J, with 15 bases between the two ends. DNA for the CDR3: TGTGCCAGCAGCCCAAGGCTGGGCTCAGGGGCCAACGTCCTGACTTTC. Its protein product is CASSPRLGSGANVLTF. Together with reference TRBV11-3 and TRBJ2-6, the CDR3 gives the full variable domain: EAGVVQSPRYKIIEKKQPVAFWCNPISGHNTLYWYLQNLGQGPELLIRYENEEAVDDSQLPKDRFSAERLKGVDSTLKIQPAELGDSAVYLCASSPRLGSGANVLTFGAGSRLTVL.

J is TRBJ1-1 and V is TRBV28; possible D gene TRBD1, 6 bases. The CDR3 totals 14 residues. Germline values: CDR1 MDHEN, CDR2 SYDVKM. Deletions cut 6 bases from V and 5 bases from J, with 16 bases between. This CDR3 is CASRPPGELTEAFF. CDR3 DNA: TGTGCCAGCAGGCCCCCAGGGGAACTTACTGAAGCTTTCTTT.

The chain is built from TRBV6-5 and TRBJ1-5, with TRBD1 identical over 9 bases. This CDR3 spans 15 amino acids. V gave up 5 bases and J gave up 5 bases; unmatched junction bases: 7. CDR1 is MNHEY, CDR2 SVGAGI, per germline. Here the CDR3 reads CASSITGGVDQPQHF. CDR3 DNA sequence: TGTGCCAGCAGTATAACAGGGGGCGTCGATCAGCCCCAGCATTTT.

This CDR3 reads CASSPEMGTNTGELFF. CDR3 DNA sequence: TGTGCCAGCAGCCCGGAGATGGGTACGAACACCGGGGAGCTGTTTTTT. The chain combines TRBV5-4 with TRBJ2-2; D is ambiguous. CDR3 length: 16 residues. Germline assignment: CDR1 SGHNT and CDR2 YYREEE (reference sequence). The V gene lost 4 bases and the J gene lost 0 bases, with 13 bases spanning the gap.

CDR3 sequence reads: CASRGRSGNQPQHF. Here the CDR3 DNA reads TGTGCCAGCAGGGGGCGGTCGGGCAATCAGCCCCAGCATTTT. The rearrangement uses TRBV6-6 and TRBJ1-5, with D possibly TRBD1 on 5 matching bases. The CDR3 runs to 14 residues. Between the trimmed V and J ends, which lost 6 bases and 2 bases, there was a span of 11 bases. CDR1 and CDR2 (germline): MNHNY, SVGAGI (reference sequence).

V gene TRBV6-5 combines with J gene TRBJ2-1, with 8 bases that match TRBD1. The length of the CDR3 is 16 residues. V dropped 1 base and J dropped 5; count of bases not matched to a gene: 7. The germline V gene encodes CDR1 MNHEY and CDR2 SVGAGI. The CDR3 DNA follows: TGTGCCAGCAGTTACTGGACAGGGTTGGGCAACAATGAGCAGTTCTTC. Amino acid sequence: CASSYWTGLGNNEQFF.

The chain links TRBV5-1 to TRBJ2-5, with 8 bases fitting TRBD2. The J segment lost 4 bases and the V segment lost 0 bases, leaving 5 bases of the junction unmatched. The CDR3 is 15 residues long. In germline, CDR1 is SGHRS, CDR2 YFSETQ. The CDR3 sequence: CASSLGYRGGETQYF. CDR3 nucleotides: TGCGCCAGCAGCTTGGGATACCGGGGGGGAGAGACCCAGTACTTC.

This clone is medium-sized (0.01 to 0.1%) within its sample. The J gene is TRBJ1-2, the V gene TRBV19; D is possibly TRBD1 (6 bases). CDR1 and CDR2 (germline): LNHDA, SQIVND (reference sequence). Trimming pared 3 bases from V and 8 bases from J, leaving 13 bases between. The CDR3 covers 13 residues. The CDR3 DNA follows: TGTGCCAGTAGTATTGCGGGGGCTGGAGGCTACACCTTC. This codes for CASSIAGAGGYTF.

The chain employs TRBV10-3 and TRBJ1-1, with D perhaps TRBD1 (5 bases). Germline assignment: CDR1 ENHRY and CDR2 SYGVKD. The CDR3 consists of 15 residues. The V end lost 2 bases, the J end lost 0 bases, and 10 bases lay between the germline ends. The DNA of the CDR3 is TGTGCCATCAGTGAGGGGGGGGGATTGAACACTGAAGCTTTCTTT. It translates to CAISEGGGLNTEAFF.

This clone was seen ten or more times. This sequence joins TRBV11-2 and TRBJ1-1; D uncertain. Germline CDR1 reads SGHAT; CDR2 reads FQNNGV. V was shortened by 5 bases and J by 4 bases, with 17 bases between the two germline ends. This CDR3 is 15 amino acids long. DNA for the CDR3: TGTGCCAGCAGCCTACCTCGCAGGATAGGCACTGAAGCTTTCTTT. Amino acid sequence: CASSLPRRIGTEAFF.

This sequence joins TRBV9 and TRBJ2-3; 8 nucleotides line up with TRBD2. From germline, CDR1 is SGDLS and CDR2 YYNGEE. J was trimmed by 5 bases and V by 4 bases; bases with no gene match: 21. The CDR3 is made up of 19 amino acids. CDR3 region: CASSPRTGTSGSHGDTQYF. CDR3 bases: TGTGCCAGCAGCCCTCGGACCGGGACTAGTGGGTCCCACGGAGATACGCAGTATTTT.

The V call is TRBV7-2, the J call TRBJ2-2; 9 bases line up with TRBD2. CDR1 and CDR2 (germline): SGHTA, FQGNSA. The CDR3 length is 15 residues. The V and J ends lost 5 bases and 1 base, in that order; junction bases with no gene match: 2. The CDR3 protein is CASSPSGENTGELFF. The CDR3 nucleotides read TGTGCCAGCAGCCCTAGCGGGGAGAACACCGGGGAGCTGTTTTTT.

The chain employs TRBV25-1 and TRBJ1-1; D might be TRBD1 (6 bases). The germline V gene encodes CDR1 MGHDK and CDR2 SYGVNS. The CDR3 loop spans 14 amino acids. V shed 3 bases and J shed 9 bases, with 17 bases lying between them. The CDR3 DNA is TGTGCCAGCAGTGACTCACCTGACAGGTTACAAGCTTTCTTT. Residues: CASSDSPDRLQAFF.

V usage is TRBV6-5 and J usage is TRBJ1-4; weak D call: TRBD1 (5 bases). Germline V gene lookup returns CDR1 MNHEY and CDR2 SVGAGI. V was trimmed by 4 bases and J by 0 bases, leaving 12 bases between them. The length of the CDR3 is 16 residues. The DNA of the CDR3 is TGTGCCAGCAGTTTAGACAGACCTGCAACTAATGAAAAACTGTTTTTT. Protein sequence: CASSLDRPATNEKLFF.

The chain links TRBV6-1 to TRBJ2-7; D is ambiguous. The CDR3 spans 13 residues. V was cut by 8 bases and J by 0 bases, with 11 bases left in between. The V gene's germline CDR1 is MNHNS and CDR2 SASEGT. The CDR3 DNA is TGTGCCAGCCGACCATTGGGCTCCTACGAGCAGTACGTC. Translation: CASRPLGSYEQYV.

The chain uses TRBV5-4 and TRBJ1-6, with a possible D match to TRBD1 (5 bases). V was clipped by 0 bases and J by 6 bases, with 7 bases between them. The CDR3 is made up of 14 amino acids. Germline V CDR1 and CDR2: SGHNT, YYREEE (reference sequence). The CDR3 DNA is TGTGCCAGCAGCTTGGGACAGATTAATTCACCCCTCCACTTT. Protein sequence: CASSLGQINSPLHF.

This chain joins TRBV5-1 and TRBJ2-3; D unclear. The V gene lost 4 bases and the J gene lost 5 bases, with 11 bases spanning the gap. The CDR3 is 13 residues long. Germline V CDR1 and CDR2: SGHRS, YFSETQ. The CDR3 protein is CASSRVLVDTQYF. DNA of the CDR3: TGCGCCAGCAGCCGGGTGTTGGTAGATACGCAGTATTTT.